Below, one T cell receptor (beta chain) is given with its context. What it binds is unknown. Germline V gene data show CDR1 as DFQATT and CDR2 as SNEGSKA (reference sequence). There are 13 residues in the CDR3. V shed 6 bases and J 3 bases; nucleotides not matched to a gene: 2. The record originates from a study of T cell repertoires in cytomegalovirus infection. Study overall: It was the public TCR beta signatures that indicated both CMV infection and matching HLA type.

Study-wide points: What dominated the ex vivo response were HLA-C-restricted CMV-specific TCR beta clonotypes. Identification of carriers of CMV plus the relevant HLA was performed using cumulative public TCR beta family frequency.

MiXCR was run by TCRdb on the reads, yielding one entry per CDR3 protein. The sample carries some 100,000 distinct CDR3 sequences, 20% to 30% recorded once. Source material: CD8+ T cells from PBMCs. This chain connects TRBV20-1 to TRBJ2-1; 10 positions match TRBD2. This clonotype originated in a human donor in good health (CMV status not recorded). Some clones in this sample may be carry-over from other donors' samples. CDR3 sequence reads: CSAGTSDYNEQFF. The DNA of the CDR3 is TGCAGTGCAGGGACTAGCGACTACAATGAGCAGTTCTTC.